The source of this T cell receptor beta chain is a study of cytomegalovirus exposure and HLA in healthy donors. Germline lookup yields CDR1 SNHLY and CDR2 FYNNEI. V lost 5 bases and J lost 5; bases outside the gene matches: 3. This CDR3 is built from 13 residues. To note about this clone: Its antigen remains unidentified.

The study, taken as a whole, reports: TRBV6-2, TRBV6-3 and other indistinguishable V segments were excluded. Roughly uniform depth of sequencing across donors was assumed in presence/absence analyses.

The PCR was carried out with 60 Vbeta primers and 13 Jbeta primers. Data came from immunoSEQ multiplex PCR; TCRdb stores just in-frame clones and leaves some out. The table records tens of thousands of clones, approximately 55% of them present only once. The sequenced sample consisted of PBMCs. The receptor was derived from a woman aged 40 to 50 in good health and CMV-seropositive. V gene TRBV2 combines with J gene TRBJ1-5; 7 positions agree with TRBD1. The CDR3 DNA reads TGTGCCAGCAGTCGAGACAGGGATCAGCCCCAGCATTTT. It yields the protein CASSRDRDQPQHF. The variable domain in full, with the rest retrieved from reference TRBV2 and TRBJ1-5, is EPEVTQTPSHQVTQMGQEVILRCVPISNHLYFYWYRQILGQKVEFLVSFYNNEISEKSEIFDDQFSVERPDGSNFTLKIRSTKLEDSAMYFCASSRDRDQPQHFGDGTRLSIL.